This is a list of T cell receptor beta chains from one sample in a study of cytomegalovirus exposure and HLA in healthy donors. This table comes from immunoSEQ multiplex PCR, and its TCRdb copy is limited to in-frame clones, with some not included. Among about 280,000 clones listed, roughly 90% were seen once. The sequencing sample was made of PBMCs. The origin of the receptors is a woman under 30 in good health and CMV-seronegative. Each CDR3 is given with its conserved first and last residue. Each record gives: CDR3 protein, CDR3 DNA, V gene, D gene, clone size, J gene. The D gene is left open where the match is weak. Size is omitted from some rows. Given values are once, few, many or a class for expanded clones.

CDR3aa: CASSLTSGEYEQYF
CDR3nt: TGTGCCAGCAGCTTGACTAGCGGGGAGTACGAGCAGTACTTC
v_gene: TRBV7-2
d_gene: TRBD2
abundance: NA
j_gene: TRBJ2-7

CDR3aa: CASSLEVNTEAFF
CDR3nt: TGTGCCAGCAGTTTAGAGGTAAACACTGAAGCTTTCTTT
v_gene: TRBV27
d_gene: NA
abundance: NA
j_gene: TRBJ1-1

CDR3aa: CASSQGRDTEAFF
CDR3nt: TGTGCCAGCAGCCAAGGTCGGGACACTGAAGCTTTCTTT
v_gene: TRBV9
d_gene: NA
abundance: NA
j_gene: TRBJ1-1

CDR3aa: CASSLGHSGYEQYF
CDR3nt: TGTGCCAGCAGCTTAGGCCACAGTGGATACGAGCAGTACTTC
v_gene: TRBV13
d_gene: NA
abundance: NA
j_gene: TRBJ2-7

CDR3aa: CASTEDRGAGNQPQHF
CDR3nt: TGTGCCAGCACCGAGGATCGGGGGGCTGGGAATCAGCCCCAGCATTTT
v_gene: TRBV2
d_gene: NA
abundance: once
j_gene: TRBJ1-5

CDR3aa: CASSVTGGDISEKLFF
CDR3nt: TGTGCCAGCAGCGTTACCGGGGGGGACATCTCTGAAAAACTGTTTTTT
v_gene: TRBV12-1
d_gene: NA
abundance: NA
j_gene: TRBJ1-4

CDR3aa: CASSPLRVVAGGISTDTQYF
CDR3nt: TGTGCCAGCAGCCCCCTTCGGGTGGTAGCGGGGGGGATAAGCACAGATACGCAGTATTTT
v_gene: TRBV7-6
d_gene: TRBD2
abundance: once
j_gene: TRBJ2-3

CDR3aa: CASRQENTGELFF
CDR3nt: TGTGCCAGCAGGCAGGAGAACACCGGGGAGCTGTTTTTT
v_gene: TRBV2
d_gene: NA
abundance: few
j_gene: TRBJ2-2

CDR3aa: CASKGDRTEAFF
CDR3nt: TGTGCCAGCAAAGGGGATCGGACTGAAGCTTTCTTT
v_gene: TRBV2
d_gene: NA
abundance: NA
j_gene: TRBJ1-1

CDR3aa: CASSAKGPRETQYF
CDR3nt: TGTGCCAGCAGTGCGAAGGGGCCAAGAGAGACCCAGTACTTC
v_gene: TRBV25-1
d_gene: NA
abundance: NA
j_gene: TRBJ2-5

CDR3aa: CASSVEDRGSPLHF
CDR3nt: TGTGCCAGCAGCGTAGAGGACAGGGGATCCCCCCTCCACTTT
v_gene: TRBV9
d_gene: TRBD1
abundance: NA
j_gene: TRBJ1-6

CDR3aa: CASSSWGLPWDQPQHF
CDR3nt: TGTGCCAGCAGCTCCTGGGGCCTCCCATGGGATCAGCCCCAGCATTTT
v_gene: TRBV5-8
d_gene: NA
abundance: once
j_gene: TRBJ1-5

CDR3aa: CASSPLDRGDTGELFF
CDR3nt: TGTGCCAGCAGCCCCTTGGACAGGGGGGACACCGGGGAGCTGTTTTTT
v_gene: TRBV4-2
d_gene: TRBD1
abundance: once
j_gene: TRBJ2-2

CDR3aa: CSVEGGKRDTQYF
CDR3nt: TGCAGCGTTGAGGGGGGGAAGAGGGATACGCAGTATTTT
v_gene: TRBV29-1
d_gene: TRBD2
abundance: NA
j_gene: TRBJ2-3

CDR3aa: CASSLPGGDGYTF
CDR3nt: TGCGCCAGCAGCTTGCCAGGGGGCGATGGCTACACCTTC
v_gene: TRBV5-1
d_gene: TRBD1
abundance: NA
j_gene: TRBJ1-2

CDR3aa: CAWAQVTNSPLHF
CDR3nt: TGTGCCTGGGCGCAGGTTACAAATTCCCCCCTCCACTTT
v_gene: TRBV30
d_gene: NA
abundance: NA
j_gene: TRBJ1-6

CDR3aa: CASSKTPQGPSYEQYF
CDR3nt: TGTGCCAGCAGCAAAACCCCGCAGGGTCCCTCCTACGAGCAGTACTTC
v_gene: TRBV21-1
d_gene: NA
abundance: NA
j_gene: TRBJ2-7

CDR3aa: CASRSTGTFAHYGYTF
CDR3nt: TGTGCCAGCAGATCAACCGGGACTTTTGCCCACTATGGCTACACCTTC
v_gene: TRBV11-3
d_gene: NA
abundance: NA
j_gene: TRBJ1-2

CDR3aa: CASSLGGGNTEAFF
CDR3nt: TGCGCCAGCAGCTTGGGGGGCGGGAACACTGAAGCTTTCTTT
v_gene: TRBV5-1
d_gene: NA
abundance: NA
j_gene: TRBJ1-1

CDR3aa: CASWGRFMNTEAFF
CDR3nt: TGTGCCAGCTGGGGGCGGTTCATGAACACTGAAGCTTTCTTT
v_gene: TRBV6-6
d_gene: NA
abundance: NA
j_gene: TRBJ1-1

CDR3aa: CASSFSPDSSNYGYTF
CDR3nt: TGTGCCAGCAGTTTTTCCCCGGACAGCTCTAACTATGGCTACACCTTC
v_gene: TRBV27
d_gene: NA
abundance: NA
j_gene: TRBJ1-2

CDR3aa: CAWRRTGSRETQYF
CDR3nt: TGTGCCTGGAGACGAACAGGGTCGCGGGAGACCCAGTACTTC
v_gene: TRBV30
d_gene: NA
abundance: NA
j_gene: TRBJ2-5

CDR3aa: CASSPNEGVGYTF
CDR3nt: TGTGCCAGCTCACCAAATGAGGGGGTAGGCTACACCTTC
v_gene: TRBV18
d_gene: NA
abundance: NA
j_gene: TRBJ1-2

CDR3aa: CSTRKGGAGTEAFF
CDR3nt: TGTTCCACCCGGAAGGGGGGGGCCGGCACTGAAGCTTTCTTT
v_gene: TRBV7-9
d_gene: NA
abundance: NA
j_gene: TRBJ1-1

CDR3aa: CASRSLAGAPLQETQYF
CDR3nt: TGTGCCAGCAGGTCGCTAGCGGGGGCCCCACTCCAAGAGACCCAGTACTTC
v_gene: TRBV2
d_gene: TRBD2
abundance: NA
j_gene: TRBJ2-5

CDR3aa: CASSPGQGIYYEQYF
CDR3nt: TGTGCCAGCAGCCCGGGACAGGGGATTTACTACGAGCAGTACTTC
v_gene: TRBV7-8
d_gene: TRBD1
abundance: NA
j_gene: TRBJ2-7

CDR3aa: CASSGGGDFYEQFF
CDR3nt: TGTGCCAGTAGTGGTGGGGGGGATTTCTATGAGCAGTTCTTC
v_gene: TRBV19
d_gene: TRBD2
abundance: NA
j_gene: TRBJ2-1

CDR3aa: CASSLVTSTDTQYF
CDR3nt: TGCGCCAGCAGCTTGGTTACTAGCACAGATACGCAGTATTTT
v_gene: TRBV5-1
d_gene: NA
abundance: NA
j_gene: TRBJ2-3

CDR3aa: CASRPSERSTDTQYF
CDR3nt: TGTGCCAGCAGACCCTCAGAGCGCAGCACAGATACGCAGTATTTT
v_gene: TRBV9
d_gene: NA
abundance: once
j_gene: TRBJ2-3

CDR3aa: CASSAGANVLTF
CDR3nt: TGTGCCAGCTCGGCTGGGGCCAACGTCCTGACTTTC
v_gene: TRBV9
d_gene: NA
abundance: NA
j_gene: TRBJ2-6

CDR3aa: CASSTDRRPQETQYF
CDR3nt: TGTGCCAGTAGTACAGACAGGCGCCCTCAAGAGACCCAGTACTTC
v_gene: TRBV19
d_gene: NA
abundance: NA
j_gene: TRBJ2-5

CDR3aa: CASSLGLAGGGDTQYF
CDR3nt: TGTGCCAGCAGCCTAGGACTAGCGGGGGGAGGAGATACGCAGTATTTT
v_gene: TRBV7-9
d_gene: TRBD2
abundance: once
j_gene: TRBJ2-3

CDR3aa: CASSQSPSGYTF
CDR3nt: TGTGCCAGCAGCCAGTCGCCAAGCGGCTACACCTTC
v_gene: TRBV14
d_gene: NA
abundance: NA
j_gene: TRBJ1-2

CDR3aa: CARSLYSRAKLRLSEAFF
CDR3nt: TGTGCCAGAAGCTTGTACTCCAGGGCCAAGCTCCGCTTATCTGAAGCTTTCTTT
v_gene: TRBV5-3
d_gene: NA
abundance: few
j_gene: TRBJ1-1

CDR3aa: CASSLARVMNTEAFF
CDR3nt: TGTGCCAGCAGCTTGGCCCGGGTGATGAACACTGAAGCTTTCTTT
v_gene: TRBV5-4
d_gene: NA
abundance: NA
j_gene: TRBJ1-1

CDR3aa: CASSGTGGWETQYF
CDR3nt: TGCGCCAGCAGCGGAACAGGGGGCTGGGAGACCCAGTACTTC
v_gene: TRBV5-1
d_gene: TRBD1
abundance: once
j_gene: TRBJ2-5

CDR3aa: CASSEDYYEQYF
CDR3nt: TGTGCCAGCAGTGAAGACTACTACGAGCAGTACTTC
v_gene: TRBV2
d_gene: NA
abundance: NA
j_gene: TRBJ2-7

CDR3aa: CASSLTTGGTEAFF
CDR3nt: TGCGCCAGCAGCCTTACAACAGGGGGCACTGAAGCTTTCTTT
v_gene: TRBV5-1
d_gene: TRBD1
abundance: NA
j_gene: TRBJ1-1

CDR3aa: CASSVTPDTQYF
CDR3nt: TGCGCCAGCAGCGTAACTCCGGATACGCAGTATTTT
v_gene: TRBV5-1
d_gene: NA
abundance: once
j_gene: TRBJ2-3

CDR3aa: CASSEAVWGGGTEAFF
CDR3nt: TGTGCCAGCAGTGAAGCCGTTTGGGGGGGTGGCACTGAAGCTTTCTTT
v_gene: TRBV2
d_gene: NA
abundance: NA
j_gene: TRBJ1-1